This TCR beta chain was sequenced for a study of early T cells in non-severe SARS-CoV-2 infection (dated by TCRdb to 2020 to 2023). With regard to the full study: Because TCR sequencing relied on bulk RNA taken from unsorted whole blood, pairing of alpha and beta chains was not possible. Findings and caveats that apply to the study as a whole: Matching against VDJdb was skewed toward anti-spike CD8 responses, likely underestimated virus-specific expansions, and missed private and CD4 specificities.

The library was generated by 5' RACE. Sequenced using a NextSeq 500. The TCR library protocol attached unique molecular identifiers to individual cDNA molecules to correct for sequencing error and PCR bias. Both TCR alpha and beta chains were sequenced, and tight co-correlation was observed between alpha and beta sequence abundances in each sample. In the paper's pipeline: Decombinator V4 was used to annotate TCR sequences for V gene, J gene and CDR3. TCRs were defined as expanded if a significant change between any two time points was detected under a Poisson model with p below 0.0001. TCR abundances were normalised to the total number of TCRs sequenced per sample and expressed as counts per million. MAIT TCRs were defined by TRAV1-2 paired with TRAJ12, TRAJ20 or TRAJ33, and iNKT TCRs by TRAV10 paired with TRAJ18. VDJdb, accessed on 1 November 2021, was searched for TCRs annotated for CMV, EBV and SARS-CoV-2, and TCRs annotated for more than one antigen were excluded. The public reads were quality trimmed at Q25 with fastp and then assembled into clones with MiXCR by TCRdb, keeping productive beta chains. Identical CDR3 protein sequences are pooled into one entry, listed with their most common genes and DNA. TCRdb's processing, not the authors' own work, is the source of the V and J calls. This sample holds approximately 67,000 distinct CDR3 sequences; roughly 10% were observed only once. The top ten clones comprise more than 2.5% of the sample.

A case-control design nested within a healthcare worker cohort in London, UK, was used, with weekly nasopharyngeal swab PCR tests and blood sampling performed. Healthcare workers were recruited during the week of the UK lockdown, between 23 and 31 March 2020, and followed weekly for up to about 15 weeks. In its sample, this clonotype was seen many times. The antigen it recognizes is unknown. Base qualities are missing; no much larger clone stands one base away. Trimming costs V 3 bases and J 5 bases, and their ends lie 17 bases apart. The CDR3 spans 15 residues, from the cysteine through the phenylalanine. The sequence is cut down to CDR3 DNA, 45 bases in frame from base 1. The germline V gene (reference sequence) yields LNHDA for CDR1 and SQIVND for CDR2.

The receptor comes from an adult who was a healthcare worker with PCR-confirmed SARS-CoV-2 infection or an uninfected control (not recorded which). The specimen was whole blood. The V and J segments used are TRBV19 and TRBJ2-7; 5 matching bases give a weak D call of TRBD2. The CDR3 protein sequence reads: CASSIWGVVFHEQYF. The sequenced DNA: TGTGCCAGTAGTATCTGGGGAGTGGTTTTCCACGAGCAGTACTTC.